This record looks at one TCR beta chain sequence and its context. What it binds is unknown. The data belong to a study of CD8+CD57+ T cells in acquired aplastic anemia. Study conclusions and caveats: Between patients and controls, CD8+ Simpson's diversity did not vary significantly. CD8+CD57+ cells showed decreased diversity compared with total CD4+ and CD8+ cells in patients.

Profiles of TCR beta VDJ and CDR3 were generated from a genomic DNA template. TCRdb itself ran the reads through MiXCR, one entry per CDR3 protein. The sample includes 15,000 to 20,000 distinct CDR3 sequences, 30% to 45% seen only once; the top ten take about 86%. Patients picked for sequencing had shown CD8+CD57+ cell expansion detected by flow cytometry. After removal of 3 bases from V and 5 bases from J, the junction contained 6 bases not matched to a gene. Germline CDR1 reads DFQATT; CDR2 reads SNEGSKA (reference sequence). The CDR3 runs 14 residues. This receptor was obtained from a human donor with aplastic anemia. The sequencing input was CD8+CD57+ T cells sorted from PBMCs. Sample subset: bead-enriched CD8+CD57+ effector memory T cells from SAA patients. The rearrangement uses TRBV20-1 and TRBJ1-3, with 8 nucleotides matching TRBD1. CDR3 in amino acids: CSASQGAMRNTIYF. The CDR3 region has the DNA TGCAGTGCTAGTCAGGGGGCAATGAGAAACACCATATATTTT.